This TCR beta chain was sequenced in a study of blood T cell repertoires in COVID-19. About the research overall: Donors in the United States, Italy and Spain gave samples during acute or convalescent COVID-19.

This clone appeared a few times. Participants classified as exposed had met a COVID-19 case within 2 weeks before study entry. The CDR3 length is 16 residues. Trimming at V came to 5 bases and at J to 4 bases, leaving 9 bases not matched to a gene. Germline V lookup: CDR1 SGHTA, CDR2 FQGNSA. Per the study methods: Estimation of nucleated cell counts was performed using reference gene primer amplification. Profiling relied on immunoSEQ multiplex PCR, and the TCRdb table lists in-frame clones only, not all of them. V, J and clone size reflect that table, while D and trimming were determined from the DNA. The sample holds about 260,000 clones, around 89% seen once.

The rearrangement joins TRBV7-2 to TRBJ2-7, with 12 bases that match TRBD1. This TCR was sampled from a man aged 50-60 years who had been exposed to COVID-19. Sample: PBMCs or T cells enriched from blood (not recorded which). This CDR3 reads CASSRGTGGAEYEQYF. The CDR3 DNA reads TGTGCCAGCAGCCGCGGGACAGGGGGCGCCGAATACGAGCAGTACTTC.